The clone carrying this TCR beta chain came up a few times. The antigen is unknown. Each TRB amplification used roughly 230-550 ng of genomic DNA from blood. Multiplex PCR with BIOMED2 TRB-A/B primer pools amplified TRB rearrangements. TCRdb processed the multiplex PCR reads anew with MiXCR; each CDR3 protein has one entry. The table shows 8,500 to 13,000 distinct CDR3 sequences, with around 31% occurring only once. There are 18 residues in the CDR3. V trimming: 3 bases; J trimming: 0 bases; junction bases outside the gene matches: 8. CDR1 and CDR2 (germline): SGHTA, FQGNSA. The source of the sample is a study of T and B cells in COVID-19 patients. The study, taken as a whole, reports: In COVID-19 patients, T cell receptor beta variable and joining gene use was reportedly strongly skewed.

This TCR was recovered from a human donor with active COVID-19. Sequenced sample: blood. The chain couples TRBV7-2 to TRBJ2-1, with TRBD2 identical over 10 bases. In DNA, the CDR3 is TGTGCCAGCAGCTTGGGTCTAGCGGGGGTGAGCTCCTACAATGAGCAGTTCTTC. This codes for CASSLGLAGVSSYNEQFF.